This TCR beta chain was observed in a study of T cell repertoires in cytomegalovirus infection. As for the study in general: Selected CMV epitopes included recently identified HLA-C-restricted ones as well as well-studied HLA-B-restricted ones. It can be stated that public TCR beta signatures indicated CMV infection as well as a matching HLA type.

Per the germline V gene, CDR1 is KGHDR and CDR2 is SFDVKD. The CDR3 length is 17 residues. With 7 bases clipped from V and 6 bases from J, the junction kept 12 bases outside the gene matches. TCRdb passed the reads through MiXCR, listing each CDR3 protein once. Of 70,000 or so distinct CDR3 sequences listed, roughly 28% are singletons. Regarding the study as a whole: The study found HLA-C-restricted CMV-specific TCR beta clonotypes dominating the ex vivo response. CMV carriers with the relevant HLA were identified by cumulative public TCR beta family frequency.

This clonotype was counted between two and nine times. Its antigen is unknown. Sequenced material: CD8+ T cells from cultured PBMCs, taken from culture after CMV antigen stimulation. The clonotype comes from a human donor in good health (CMV status not recorded). Some clones in this sample may be carry-over from other donors' samples. This chain uses TRBV24-1 with TRBJ2-2, with 11 bases aligning to TRBD2. CDR3 residues: CATSTGTSGDWPGELFF. In DNA form, the CDR3 reads TGTGCCACCAGCACCGGGACTAGCGGAGACTGGCCCGGGGAGCTGTTTTTT.